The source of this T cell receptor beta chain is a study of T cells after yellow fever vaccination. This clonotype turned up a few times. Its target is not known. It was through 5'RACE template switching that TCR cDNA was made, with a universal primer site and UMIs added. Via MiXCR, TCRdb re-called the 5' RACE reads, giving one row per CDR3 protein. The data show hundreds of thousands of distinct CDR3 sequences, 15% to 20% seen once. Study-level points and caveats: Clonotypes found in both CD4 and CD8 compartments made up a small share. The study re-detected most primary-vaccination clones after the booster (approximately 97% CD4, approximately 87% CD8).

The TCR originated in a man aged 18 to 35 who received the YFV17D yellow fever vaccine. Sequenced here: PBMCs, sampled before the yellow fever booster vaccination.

Here the CDR3 reads CSAQRQGDETQYF. In DNA form, the CDR3 reads TGCAGCGCCCAGAGACAGGGTGATGAGACCCAGTACTTC. The chain carries TRBV29-1 and TRBJ2-5; TRBD1 matches at 7 bases. The germline V gene encodes CDR1 SQVTM and CDR2 ANQGSEA. The CDR3 is 13 amino acids. V lost 7 bases to trimming and J lost 5 bases; unmatched junction nucleotides: 10. Full variable domain (remainder filled in from reference TRBV29-1 and TRBJ2-5): SAVISQKPSRDICQRGTSLTIQCQVDSQVTMMFWYRQQPGQSLTLIATANQGSEATYESGFVIDKFPISRPNLTFSTLTVSNMSPEDSSIYLCSAQRQGDETQYFGPGTRLLVL.